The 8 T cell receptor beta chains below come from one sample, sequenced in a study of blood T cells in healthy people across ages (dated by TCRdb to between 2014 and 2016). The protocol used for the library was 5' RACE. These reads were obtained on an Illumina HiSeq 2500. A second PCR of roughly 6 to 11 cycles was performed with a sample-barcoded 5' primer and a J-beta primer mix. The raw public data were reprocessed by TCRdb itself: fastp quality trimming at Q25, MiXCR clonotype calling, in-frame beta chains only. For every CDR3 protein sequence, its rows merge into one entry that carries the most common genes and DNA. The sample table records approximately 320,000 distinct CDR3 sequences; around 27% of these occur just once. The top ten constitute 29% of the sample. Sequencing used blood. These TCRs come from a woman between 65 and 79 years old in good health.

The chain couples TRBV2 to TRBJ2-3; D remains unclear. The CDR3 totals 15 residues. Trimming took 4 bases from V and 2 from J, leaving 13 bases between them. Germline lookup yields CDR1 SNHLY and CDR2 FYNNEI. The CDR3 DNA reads TGTGCCAGCAGTGGGACCCGACCCCCCACAGATACGCAGTATTTT. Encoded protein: CASSGTRPPTDTQYF.

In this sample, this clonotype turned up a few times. CDR3 coding DNA: TGTGCCAGCAGCCCGGGACTACTGAACACCGGGGAGCTGTTTTTT. This translates into CASSPGLLNTGELFF. The chain uses TRBV4-2 and TRBJ2-2, with 7 positions matching TRBD2. Germline loops: CDR1 LGHNA, CDR2 YNFKEQ. The junction had 3 bases not matched to a gene; V was cut back by 4 bases and J by 1 base. This CDR3 is 15 amino acids long.

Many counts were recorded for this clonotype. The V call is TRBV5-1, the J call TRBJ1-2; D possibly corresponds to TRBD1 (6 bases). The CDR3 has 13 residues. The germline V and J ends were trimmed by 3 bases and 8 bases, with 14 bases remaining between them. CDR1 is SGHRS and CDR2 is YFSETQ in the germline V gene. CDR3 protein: CASSWRTEDGYTF. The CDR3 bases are TGCGCCAGCAGCTGGAGGACAGAAGACGGCTACACCTTC.

The DNA for the CDR3 is TGTGCCAGCAGCTTGGTTGGGACAGCCGACCGCTCTGGGGCCAACGTCCTGACTTTC. Translated: CASSLVGTADRSGANVLTF. This chain links TRBV5-5 with TRBJ2-6, with 7 bases fitting TRBD1. CDR3 length equals 19 residues. V dropped 0 bases and J dropped 0; count of bases not matched to a gene: 9. The germline V gene has CDR1 SGHKS and CDR2 YYEKEE (reference sequence).

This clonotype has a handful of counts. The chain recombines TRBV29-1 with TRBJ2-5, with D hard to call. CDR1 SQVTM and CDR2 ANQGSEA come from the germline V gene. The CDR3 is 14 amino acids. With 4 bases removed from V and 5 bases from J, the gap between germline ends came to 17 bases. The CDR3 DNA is TGCAGCGTTGCAGCCAGGCACTCCGAGGAGACCCAGTACTTC. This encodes CSVAARHSEETQYF.

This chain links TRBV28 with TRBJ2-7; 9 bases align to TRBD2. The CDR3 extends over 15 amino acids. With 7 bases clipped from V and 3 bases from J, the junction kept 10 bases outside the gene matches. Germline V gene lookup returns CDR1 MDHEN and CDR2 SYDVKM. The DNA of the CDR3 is TGTGCCAGCACCCCCCCCGGGACTAGCAGCTACGAGCAGTACTTC. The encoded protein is CASTPPGTSSYEQYF.

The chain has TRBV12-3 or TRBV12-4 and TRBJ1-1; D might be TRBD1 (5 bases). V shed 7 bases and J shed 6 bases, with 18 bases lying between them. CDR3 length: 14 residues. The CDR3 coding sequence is TGTGCCAGCACCACCCAGGGAAGGAAAGCTGAAGCTTTCTTT. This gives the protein CASTTQGRKAEAFF.

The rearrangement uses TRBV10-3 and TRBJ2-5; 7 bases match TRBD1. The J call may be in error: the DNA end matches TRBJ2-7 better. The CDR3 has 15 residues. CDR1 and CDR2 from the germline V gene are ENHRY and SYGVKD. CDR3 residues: CAISRRTGSSYEQYF. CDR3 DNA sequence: TGTGCCATCAGTAGAAGGACAGGTAGCTCCTACGAGCAGTACTTC.